These T cell receptor beta chains were read from a single sample in a study of T cells in Graves' hyperthyroidism and ophthalmopathy. Each CDR3 protein gets one entry after TCRdb re-called the multiplex PCR reads with MiXCR. Of about 500,000 distinct CDR3 sequences detected, around 50% appear once; the ten largest clones hold about 40%. Material: peripheral blood or thyroid tissue (not recorded which). The source is an adult woman with Graves' disease, either hyperthyroidism or ophthalmopathy (not recorded which). CDR3s include the opening cysteine and the closing phenylalanine or tryptophan. A D gene is named only where the DNA matches it firmly. For some rows the clone size is stated as once, few or many, or as a class when expanded; others skip it.

clone_size,j_call,d_call,v_call,cdr3_nt,cdr3_aa
-,TRBJ1-1,-,TRBV7-8,TGCGCCAGCAGCCAAGGTACCGGAATCAACACTGAAGCTTTCTTT,CASSQGTGINTEAFF
-,TRBJ1-1,-,TRBV10-3,TGTGCCATCAGTGTGGGTAGGGGGACTAACACTGAAGCTTTCTTT,CAISVGRGTNTEAFF
many,TRBJ1-1,-,TRBV10-2,TGTGCCAGCACTCAGAACACTGAAGCTTTCTTT,CASTQNTEAFF
many,TRBJ1-3,-,TRBV20-1,TGCAGTGCTAGAGATAGCCCTCCTGGAAACACCATATATTTT,CSARDSPPGNTIYF
many,TRBJ2-5,-,TRBV9,TGTGCCAGCAGCGTCGGGACGACACAAGAGACCCAGTACTTC,CASSVGTTQETQYF
-,TRBJ1-5,TRBD1,TRBV10-3,TGTGCCATCAGTGCAGACACGGACAGGGCGGGTCAGCCCCAGCATTTT,CAISADTDRAGQPQHF
-,TRBJ2-7,TRBD1,TRBV7-9,TGTGCCAGCAGCGACTCAGACCGGGACAGGAACTACGAGCAGTACTTC,CASSDSDRDRNYEQYF
-,TRBJ2-2,-,TRBV5-1,TGCGCCAGCAGTCGGAATTCGGGGGAGATGTGTTTT,CASSRNSGEMCF
few,TRBJ1-6,TRBD1,TRBV28,TGTGCCAGCAGTACCGTTTCTCTCCCGAGGGGGCTTTCACCCCTCCACTTT,CASSTVSLPRGLSPLHF
-,TRBJ2-5,-,TRBV5-8,TGTGCCAGCAGCTTTATAAACAGGCAAGAGACCCAGTACTTC,CASSFINRQETQYF
few,TRBJ2-7,TRBD2,TRBV7-2,TGTGCCAGCGGACTAGCGGGAGTCTCCTACGAGCAGTACTTC,CASGLAGVSYEQYF
-,TRBJ2-7,-,TRBV29-1,TGCAGCGGTGAGGCGGGGGCAGGGGATGGCTACGAGCAGTACTTC,CSGEAGAGDGYEQYF
few,TRBJ1-1,-,TRBV2,TGTGCCAGCAAGAGGTCAGGAGGCGGGACTGAAGCTTTCTTT,CASKRSGGGTEAFF
many,TRBJ2-7,-,TRBV12-3/TRBV12-4,TGTGCCAGCAGTTTAGAGCGGGTTTACGAGCAGTACTTC,CASSLERVYEQYF
-,TRBJ1-2,-,TRBV9,TGTGCCAGCAGCGCAACAGGGCGATATGGCTACACCTTC,CASSATGRYGYTF
-,TRBJ2-6,TRBD1,TRBV10-3,TGTGCCATCAGTGCAACAGGGGCAGGGGCCAACGTCCTGACTTTC,CAISATGAGANVLTF
-,TRBJ1-2,-,TRBV2,TGTGCCAGCAGTGATGCGTTTAACTATGGCTACACCTTC,CASSDAFNYGYTF
many,TRBJ2-7,-,TRBV19,TGTGCCAGTAGTAGGCGGGACAGCTTCTACGAGCAGTACTTC,CASSRRDSFYEQYF
-,TRBJ2-5,-,TRBV10-3,TGTGCCATCAGTGGTGGACAGCAAGAGACCCAGTACTTC,CAISGGQQETQYF
-,TRBJ2-2,TRBD1,TRBV29-1,TGCAGCGCTCGGACAGGTTTGAGGGGTACCGGGGAGCTGTTTTTT,CSARTGLRGTGELFF
many,TRBJ1-1,-,TRBV9,TGTGCCAGCAGCGTAGATAGGTACACTGAAGCTTTCTTT,CASSVDRYTEAFF
-,TRBJ2-1,-,TRBV25-1,TGTGCCAGCAGTGAGGGCGGACTGCACAATGAGCAGTTCTTC,CASSEGGLHNEQFF
-,TRBJ1-3,-,TRBV10-3,TGTGCCATCATGGCGCCGTTCTCTGGAAACACCATATATTTT,CAIMAPFSGNTIYF
-,TRBJ2-7,-,TRBV5-5,TGTGCCAGCAGCTTAGCAGGGATCCCCTACGAGCAGTACTTC,CASSLAGIPYEQYF
-,TRBJ1-5,-,TRBV6-4,TGTGCCAGCAGTGAAGATTGGGGACCCCACAATCAGCCCCAGCATTTT,CASSEDWGPHNQPQHF
-,TRBJ2-7,TRBD2,TRBV7-9,TGTGCCAGCAGTTCTCTCCAGCGGGAGGGCGGCTACGAGCAGTACTTC,CASSSLQREGGYEQYF
many,TRBJ2-7,TRBD2,TRBV7-9,TGTGCCAGCAGCTCAAACCGACTAGCGGGAGCAATCTACGAGCAGTACTTC,CASSSNRLAGAIYEQYF
few,TRBJ2-7,-,TRBV10-3,TGTGCCATCAGTGTAGGAGCCTCCTACGAGCAGTACTTC,CAISVGASYEQYF
-,TRBJ1-2,TRBD1,TRBV20-1,TGCAGTGCCCTCACAGGGGGCGACCACTATGGCTACACCTTC,CSALTGGDHYGYTF
few,TRBJ1-1,-,TRBV7-9,TGTGCCAGCAGCCCTAACAGGGTGGGGAGCACTGAAGCTTTCTTT,CASSPNRVGSTEAFF
many,TRBJ1-2,-,TRBV12-3/TRBV12-4,TGTGCCAGCAGTTTGGTTGCTGGGAGTTATGGCTACACCTTC,CASSLVAGSYGYTF
-,TRBJ2-5,TRBD1,TRBV7-2,TGTGCCAGCAGCCAACGCAGGGGGTCCCGCGAGACCCAGTACTTC,CASSQRRGSRETQYF
-,TRBJ1-6,TRBD1,TRBV7-2,TGTGCCAGCAGAGGACAGGCGGGGAATTCACCCCTCCACTTT,CASRGQAGNSPLHF
-,TRBJ1-3,-,TRBV7-8,TGTGCCAGCAGCATTGAACTCTCTGGAAACACCATATATTTT,CASSIELSGNTIYF
few,TRBJ1-4,TRBD1,TRBV29-1,TGCAGCGGACAGGGAGGGACTAATGAAAAACTGTTTTTT,CSGQGGTNEKLFF
many,TRBJ2-7,-,TRBV25-1,TGTGCCAGCGGGAGCTACGAGCAGTACTTC,CASGSYEQYF
many,TRBJ1-2,-,TRBV7-2,TGTGCCAGCAGCTTAGGGAGTACTAACTATGGCTACACCTTC,CASSLGSTNYGYTF
-,TRBJ1-2,-,TRBV7-2,TGTGCCAGCAGCCTCGAGAGCCGGGGCTACACCTTC,CASSLESRGYTF
few,TRBJ1-5,-,TRBV20-1,TGCAGTGCTGGTAAAAATAGCAATCAGCCCCAGCATTTT,CSAGKNSNQPQHF
-,TRBJ1-5,TRBD1,TRBV20-1,TGCAGTGCTAGAAGGACAGGGGCGGTCGAGCATTTT,CSARRTGAVEHF
-,TRBJ1-1,TRBD1,TRBV7-6,TGTGCCAGCAGCTTAGGCCAGGGAGGGGGCGAAGCTTTCTTT,CASSLGQGGGEAFF